This is a list of T cell receptor beta chains from one sample in a study of identifying expanded T cells in peripheral blood. Clones were read by immunoSEQ multiplex PCR, and TCRdb kept only the in-frame ones, dropping some. The sample records approximately 92,000 clones, roughly 84% being singletons. Input material: blood. Receptors originate from a person aged 18 to 75 in good health. Each CDR3 is given with its conserved first and last residue. A D gene is named only where the DNA matches it firmly. Some rows have no size entry. The others give once, few or many, or a class for an expanded clone.

d_call: TRBD1
cdr3_length: 11
j_call: TRBJ1-2
v_call: TRBV6-1
clone_size: .
cdr3_nt: TGTGCCAGCGGGACAGTCTATGGCTACACCTTC
cdr3_aa: CASGTVYGYTF

d_call: .
cdr3_length: 20
j_call: TRBJ2-1
v_call: TRBV5-1
clone_size: .
cdr3_nt: TGCGCCAGCAGGATGGGACTCAGGATGTACCGGGTCCCCGCCGGCGATGAGCAGTTCTTC
cdr3_aa: CASRMGLRMYRVPAGDEQFF

d_call: TRBD1
cdr3_length: 18
j_call: TRBJ2-3
v_call: TRBV18
clone_size: .
cdr3_nt: TGTGCCAGCTCACTAACCGTCCAGGGACAGGGATCCACAGATACGCAGTATTTT
cdr3_aa: CASSLTVQGQGSTDTQYF

d_call: .
cdr3_length: 15
j_call: TRBJ1-2
v_call: TRBV15
clone_size: .
cdr3_nt: TGTGCCACCAGCAGAGGAAGAGGCCCTGGCTATGGCTACACCTTC
cdr3_aa: CATSRGRGPGYGYTF

d_call: .
cdr3_length: 16
j_call: TRBJ2-3
v_call: TRBV7-2
clone_size: .
cdr3_nt: TGTGCCAGCAGCTTAGTTCGTTTAGGGCCTGGGGATACGCAGTATTTT
cdr3_aa: CASSLVRLGPGDTQYF

d_call: .
cdr3_length: 15
j_call: TRBJ1-6
v_call: TRBV28
clone_size: .
cdr3_nt: TGTGCCAGCAGTTTTGGGGGGAGCGGTGGTTCACCCCTCCACTTT
cdr3_aa: CASSFGGSGGSPLHF

d_call: .
cdr3_length: 14
j_call: TRBJ2-1
v_call: TRBV21-1
clone_size: .
cdr3_nt: TGTGCCAGCAGCAAAGTAGGTGGTCCAAATGAGCAGTTCTTC
cdr3_aa: CASSKVGGPNEQFF

d_call: .
cdr3_length: 14
j_call: TRBJ2-7
v_call: TRBV19
clone_size: .
cdr3_nt: TGTGCCAGTACCTATTACGGGAGCTCCTACGAGCAGTACTTC
cdr3_aa: CASTYYGSSYEQYF

d_call: TRBD1
cdr3_length: 15
j_call: TRBJ2-7
v_call: TRBV6-6
clone_size: .
cdr3_nt: TGTGCCAGCAGCCCTTGGACAGGGGAACCCTACGAGCAGTACTTC
cdr3_aa: CASSPWTGEPYEQYF

d_call: .
cdr3_length: 15
j_call: TRBJ1-6
v_call: TRBV7-2
clone_size: few
cdr3_nt: TGTGCCAGCAGCTTAGTCGAACAGGCAGGGTCACCCCTCCACTTT
cdr3_aa: CASSLVEQAGSPLHF

d_call: .
cdr3_length: 16
j_call: TRBJ1-5
v_call: TRBV2
clone_size: few
cdr3_nt: TGTGCCAGCAGTGAAGTTTGGACATATAGCAATCAGCCCCAGCATTTT
cdr3_aa: CASSEVWTYSNQPQHF

d_call: TRBD1
cdr3_length: 16
j_call: TRBJ2-7
v_call: TRBV2
clone_size: .
cdr3_nt: TGTGCCAGCAGGGGACTTGGGACAGGGACTTCGGGCGAGCAGTACTTC
cdr3_aa: CASRGLGTGTSGEQYF

d_call: .
cdr3_length: 14
j_call: TRBJ2-1
v_call: TRBV11-3
clone_size: .
cdr3_nt: TGTGCCAGCAGCTTAAATTGGGGATACAATGAGCAGTTCTTC
cdr3_aa: CASSLNWGYNEQFF

d_call: .
cdr3_length: 15
j_call: TRBJ1-5
v_call: TRBV6-5
clone_size: .
cdr3_nt: TGTGCCAGCAGTTACGCTTTTTCGAGCAATCAGCCCCAGCATTTT
cdr3_aa: CASSYAFSSNQPQHF

d_call: .
cdr3_length: 14
j_call: TRBJ2-1
v_call: TRBV6-6
clone_size: .
cdr3_nt: TGTGCCAGCTTCCGGAAAGGGAGCGTTAATGAGCAGTTCTTC
cdr3_aa: CASFRKGSVNEQFF

d_call: .
cdr3_length: 20
j_call: TRBJ2-6
v_call: TRBV4-1
clone_size: once
cdr3_nt: TGCGCCAGCAGCCAAGATTCCCGGACAGTACCTTTCTCTGGGGCCAACGTCCTGACTTTC
cdr3_aa: CASSQDSRTVPFSGANVLTF

d_call: .
cdr3_length: 16
j_call: TRBJ2-3
v_call: TRBV5-1
clone_size: few
cdr3_nt: TGCGCCAGCAGCTTGGGTGTCGGGGCGGGCACAGATACGCAGTATTTT
cdr3_aa: CASSLGVGAGTDTQYF

d_call: TRBD1
cdr3_length: 18
j_call: TRBJ1-2
v_call: TRBV18
clone_size: .
cdr3_nt: TGTGCCAGCTCACCGAAGGGGACAGGGGACTCGATTTTCTATGGCTACACCTTC
cdr3_aa: CASSPKGTGDSIFYGYTF

d_call: .
cdr3_length: 15
j_call: TRBJ1-1
v_call: TRBV6-1
clone_size: .
cdr3_nt: TGTGCCAGCACCCCACGGGGGGGGAGTAGGACTGAAGCTTTCTTT
cdr3_aa: CASTPRGGSRTEAFF

d_call: .
cdr3_length: 12
j_call: TRBJ1-1
v_call: TRBV2
clone_size: .
cdr3_nt: TGTGCCAGCAGTTGGGCTCCGGAGCAAGCTTTCTTT
cdr3_aa: CASSWAPEQAFF

d_call: .
cdr3_length: 12
j_call: TRBJ1-6
v_call: TRBV19
clone_size: .
cdr3_nt: TGTGCCAGTAGTAAACAAAATTCACCCCTCCACTTT
cdr3_aa: CASSKQNSPLHF

d_call: .
cdr3_length: 17
j_call: TRBJ2-5
v_call: TRBV7-6
clone_size: .
cdr3_nt: TGTGCCAGCAGCTTAACATTTGTGGCAGGGAGTGGGGAGACCCAGTACTTC
cdr3_aa: CASSLTFVAGSGETQYF

d_call: TRBD1
cdr3_length: 14
j_call: TRBJ2-2
v_call: TRBV10-3
clone_size: .
cdr3_nt: TGTGCCACCTGGACAGGGGATACGACCGGGGAGCTGTTTTTT
cdr3_aa: CATWTGDTTGELFF

d_call: TRBD1
cdr3_length: 14
j_call: TRBJ2-7
v_call: TRBV27
clone_size: .
cdr3_nt: TGTGCCAGCAAATTCGGGACAGGGTCCTACGAGCAGTACTTC
cdr3_aa: CASKFGTGSYEQYF

d_call: TRBD1
cdr3_length: 14
j_call: TRBJ1-1
v_call: TRBV2
clone_size: .
cdr3_nt: TGTGCCAGCAGCTGGGGACAGGCGGGTACTGAAGCTTTCTTT
cdr3_aa: CASSWGQAGTEAFF

d_call: .
cdr3_length: 13
j_call: TRBJ2-7
v_call: TRBV2
clone_size: .
cdr3_nt: TGTGCCAGCAGTGACGGCTATACCTACGAGCAGTACTTC
cdr3_aa: CASSDGYTYEQYF

d_call: TRBD1
cdr3_length: 14
j_call: TRBJ1-6
v_call: TRBV7-9
clone_size: .
cdr3_nt: TGTGCCAGCAGCAGGACAGGGGGAAAATCACCCCTCCACTTT
cdr3_aa: CASSRTGGKSPLHF

d_call: TRBD2
cdr3_length: 18
j_call: TRBJ2-3
v_call: TRBV5-1
clone_size: .
cdr3_nt: TGCGCCAGCAGCTGGACCGGACTAGCGGGGGGCCAGGTAGATACGCAGTATTTT
cdr3_aa: CASSWTGLAGGQVDTQYF

d_call: TRBD1
cdr3_length: 14
j_call: TRBJ2-7
v_call: TRBV2
clone_size: .
cdr3_nt: TGTGCCAGCAGTGACCGGACAGGGTCTTACGAGCAGTACTTC
cdr3_aa: CASSDRTGSYEQYF